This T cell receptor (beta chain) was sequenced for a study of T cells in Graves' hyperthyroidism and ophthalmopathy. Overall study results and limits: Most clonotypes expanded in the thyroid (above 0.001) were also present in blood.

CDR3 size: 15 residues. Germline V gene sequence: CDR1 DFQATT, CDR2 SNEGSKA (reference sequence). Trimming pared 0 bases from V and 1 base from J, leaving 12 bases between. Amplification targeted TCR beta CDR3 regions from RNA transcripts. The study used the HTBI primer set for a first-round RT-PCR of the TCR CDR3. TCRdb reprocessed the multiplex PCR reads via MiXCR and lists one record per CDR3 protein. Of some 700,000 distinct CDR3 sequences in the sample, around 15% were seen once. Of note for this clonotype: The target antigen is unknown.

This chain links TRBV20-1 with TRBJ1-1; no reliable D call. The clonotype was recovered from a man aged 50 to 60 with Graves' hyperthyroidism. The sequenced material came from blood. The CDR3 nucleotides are TGCAGTGCTAGAGAAAACGGGAGACCGAACACTGAAGCTTTCTTT. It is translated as CSARENGRPNTEAFF.